The present entry profiles one T cell receptor (beta chain) with its context. The data are from a study of Ad26.COV2.S vaccination and SARS-CoV-2 variants. Whole-study context: Once or twice, 56 days apart, Ad26.COV2.S was delivered intramuscularly.

The V gene lost 3 bases and the J gene lost 8 bases, with 16 bases spanning the gap. The germline CDR1 and CDR2 sequences are LNHDA and SQIVND (reference sequence). This CDR3 is 15 amino acids long. Generated by immunoSEQ multiplex PCR, the TCRdb table keeps only in-frame clones and is missing some. The sample consists of roughly 450,000 clones, over 75% of them appearing once. Treatment indicated: approximately 18 received Ad26.COV2.S at low or high dose, single or two shots; 5 received placebo; per-sample allocation not given. Sampling was performed 63 days after the first vaccine or placebo injection.

The chain joins TRBV19 to TRBJ2-2, with a weak D call TRBD1 (5 bases). Sequenced here: peripheral blood, sampled in a trial of Ad26.COV2.S vaccine versus placebo. This clonotype originated in a person aged 18 to 65 who received the Ad26.COV2.S COVID-19 vaccine or a placebo. This CDR3 reads CASSIIGQGIGELFF. CDR3 sequence (DNA): TGTGCCAGTAGTATTATCGGGCAGGGAATAGGGGAGCTGTTTTTT.